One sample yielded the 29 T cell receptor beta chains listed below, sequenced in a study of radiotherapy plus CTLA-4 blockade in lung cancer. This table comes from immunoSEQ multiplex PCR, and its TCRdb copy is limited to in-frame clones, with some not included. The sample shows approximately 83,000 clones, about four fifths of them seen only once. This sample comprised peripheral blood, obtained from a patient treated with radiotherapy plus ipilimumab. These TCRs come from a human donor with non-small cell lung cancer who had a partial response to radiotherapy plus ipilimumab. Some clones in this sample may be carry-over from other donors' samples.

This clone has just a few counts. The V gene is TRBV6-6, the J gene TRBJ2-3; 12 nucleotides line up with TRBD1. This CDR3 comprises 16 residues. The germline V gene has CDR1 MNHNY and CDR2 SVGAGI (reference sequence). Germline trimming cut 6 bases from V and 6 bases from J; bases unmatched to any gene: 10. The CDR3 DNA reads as TGTGCCAGCAGCGCGCCCGGGACAGGGGGCTCGGATACGCAGTATTTT. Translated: CASSAPGTGGSDTQYF.

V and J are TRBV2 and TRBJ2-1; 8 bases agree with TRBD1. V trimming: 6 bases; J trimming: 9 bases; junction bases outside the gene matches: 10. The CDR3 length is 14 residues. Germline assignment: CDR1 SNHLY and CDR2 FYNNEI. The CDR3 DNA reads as TGTGCCAGCAGCAAGAACTCAGGGGGCCTTGAGCAGTTCTTC. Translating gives CASSKNSGGLEQFF. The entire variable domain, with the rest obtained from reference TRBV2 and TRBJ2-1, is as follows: EPEVTQTPSHQVTQMGQEVILRCVPISNHLYFYWYRQILGQKVEFLVSFYNNEISEKSEIFDDQFSVERPDGSNFTLKIRSTKLEDSAMYFCASSKNSGGLEQFFGPGTRLTVL.

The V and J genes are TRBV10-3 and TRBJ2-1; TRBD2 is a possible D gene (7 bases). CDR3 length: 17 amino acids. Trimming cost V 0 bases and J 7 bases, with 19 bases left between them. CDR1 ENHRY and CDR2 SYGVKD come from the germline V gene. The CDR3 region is CAISESDGGRAGNEQFF. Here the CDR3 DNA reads TGTGCCATCAGTGAGTCTGACGGGGGGCGAGCTGGAAATGAGCAGTTCTTC.

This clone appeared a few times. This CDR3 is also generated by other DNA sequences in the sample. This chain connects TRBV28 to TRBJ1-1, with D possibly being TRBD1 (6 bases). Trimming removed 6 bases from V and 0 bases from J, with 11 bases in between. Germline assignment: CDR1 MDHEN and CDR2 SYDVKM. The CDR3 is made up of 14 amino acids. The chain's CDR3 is CASSLRQVNTEAFF. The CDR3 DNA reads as TGTGCCAGCAGCCTTAGACAGGTGAACACTGAAGCTTTCTTT.

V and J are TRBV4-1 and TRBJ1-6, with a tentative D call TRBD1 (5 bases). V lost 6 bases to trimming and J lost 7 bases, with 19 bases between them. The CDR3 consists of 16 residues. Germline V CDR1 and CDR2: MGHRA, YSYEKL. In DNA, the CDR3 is TGCGCCAGCAGTCCGCCGGGGGTTGGGCCGAATTCACCCCTCCACTTT. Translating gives CASSPPGVGPNSPLHF.

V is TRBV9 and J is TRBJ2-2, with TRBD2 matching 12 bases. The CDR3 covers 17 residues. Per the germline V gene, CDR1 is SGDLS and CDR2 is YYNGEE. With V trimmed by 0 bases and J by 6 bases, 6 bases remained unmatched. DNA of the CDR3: TGTGCCAGCAGCGTAGCAGGGCGACTAGCGGGAGCCGGGGAGCTGTTTTTT. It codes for CASSVAGRLAGAGELFF.

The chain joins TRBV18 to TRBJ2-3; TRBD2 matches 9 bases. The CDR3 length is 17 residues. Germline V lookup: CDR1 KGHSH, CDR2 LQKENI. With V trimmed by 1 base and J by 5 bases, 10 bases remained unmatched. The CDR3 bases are TGTGCCAGCTCACCACTTCGAACTAGCGGGTCCCAAGATACGCAGTATTTT. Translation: CASSPLRTSGSQDTQYF.

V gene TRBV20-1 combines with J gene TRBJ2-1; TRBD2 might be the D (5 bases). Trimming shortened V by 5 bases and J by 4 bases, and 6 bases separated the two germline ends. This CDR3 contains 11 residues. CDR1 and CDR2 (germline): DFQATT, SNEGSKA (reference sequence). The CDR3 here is CSAQRYNEQFF. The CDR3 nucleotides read TGCAGTGCTCAGCGGTACAATGAGCAGTTCTTC.

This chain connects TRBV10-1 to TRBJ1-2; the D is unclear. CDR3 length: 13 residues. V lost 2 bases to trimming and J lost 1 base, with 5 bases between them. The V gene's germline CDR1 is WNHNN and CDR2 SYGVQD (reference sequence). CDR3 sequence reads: CASSENGNYGYTF. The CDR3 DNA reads TGCGCCAGCAGTGAGAACGGTAACTATGGCTACACCTTC.

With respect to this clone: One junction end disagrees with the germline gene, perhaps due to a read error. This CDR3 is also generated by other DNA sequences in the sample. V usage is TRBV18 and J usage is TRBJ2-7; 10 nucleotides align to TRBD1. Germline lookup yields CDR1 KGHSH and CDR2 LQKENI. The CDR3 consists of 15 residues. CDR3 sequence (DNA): TGTGCCAGCTCACCCTGGACAGGGGGTTCGTACGAACAGTACTTC. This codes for CASSPWTGGSYEQYF.

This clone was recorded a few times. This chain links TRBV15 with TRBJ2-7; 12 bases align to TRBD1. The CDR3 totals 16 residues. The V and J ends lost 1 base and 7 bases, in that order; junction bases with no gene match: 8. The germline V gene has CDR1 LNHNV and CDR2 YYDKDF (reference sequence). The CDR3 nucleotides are TGTGCCACCAGCAGAGTTGGTGGGACAGGGGGCTGGGAGCAGTACTTC. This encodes CATSRVGGTGGWEQYF.

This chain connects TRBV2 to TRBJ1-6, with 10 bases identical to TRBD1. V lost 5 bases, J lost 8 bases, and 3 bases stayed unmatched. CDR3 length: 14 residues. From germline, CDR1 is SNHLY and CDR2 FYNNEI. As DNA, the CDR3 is TGTGCCAGCAGTATCGGGACAGGGGATTCACCCCTCCACTTT. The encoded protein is CASSIGTGDSPLHF.

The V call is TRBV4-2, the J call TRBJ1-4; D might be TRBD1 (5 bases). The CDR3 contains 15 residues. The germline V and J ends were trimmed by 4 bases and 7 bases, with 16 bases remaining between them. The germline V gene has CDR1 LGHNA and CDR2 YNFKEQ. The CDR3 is CASSRNGGVPEKLFF. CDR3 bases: TGTGCCAGCAGCCGCAACGGGGGGGTTCCTGAAAAACTGTTTTTT.

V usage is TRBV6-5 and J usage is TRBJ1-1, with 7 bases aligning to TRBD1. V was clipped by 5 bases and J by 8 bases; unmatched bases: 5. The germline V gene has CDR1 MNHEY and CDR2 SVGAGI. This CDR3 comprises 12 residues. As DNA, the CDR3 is TGTGCCAGCAGTCCAAGGGGGCTGGAAGCTTTCTTT. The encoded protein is CASSPRGLEAFF.

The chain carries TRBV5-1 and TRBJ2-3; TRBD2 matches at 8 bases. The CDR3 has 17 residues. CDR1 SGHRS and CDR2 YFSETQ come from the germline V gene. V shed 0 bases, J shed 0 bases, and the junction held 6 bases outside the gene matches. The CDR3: CASSLVGGGGSTDTQYF. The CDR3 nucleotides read TGCGCCAGCAGCTTGGTCGGTGGCGGGGGGAGCACAGATACGCAGTATTTT.

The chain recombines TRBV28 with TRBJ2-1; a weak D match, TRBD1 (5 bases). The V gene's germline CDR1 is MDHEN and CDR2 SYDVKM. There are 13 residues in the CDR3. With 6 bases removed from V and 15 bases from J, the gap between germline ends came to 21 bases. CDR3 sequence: CASSPWGSRRWFF. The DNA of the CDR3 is TGTGCCAGCAGCCCCTGGGGCTCGAGACGTTGGTTCTTC.

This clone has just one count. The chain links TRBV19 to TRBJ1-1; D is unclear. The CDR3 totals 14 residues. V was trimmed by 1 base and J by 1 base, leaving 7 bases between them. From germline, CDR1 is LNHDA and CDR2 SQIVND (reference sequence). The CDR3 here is CASSIGGRNTEAFF. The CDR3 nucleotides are TGTGCCAGTAGTATAGGAGGCAGGAACACTGAAGCTTTCTTT.

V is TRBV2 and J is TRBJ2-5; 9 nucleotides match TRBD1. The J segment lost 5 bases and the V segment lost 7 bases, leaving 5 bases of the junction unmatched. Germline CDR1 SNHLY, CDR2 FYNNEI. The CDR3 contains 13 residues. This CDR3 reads CASTKDRGETQYF. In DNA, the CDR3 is TGTGCCAGCACCAAGGACAGGGGCGAGACCCAGTACTTC.

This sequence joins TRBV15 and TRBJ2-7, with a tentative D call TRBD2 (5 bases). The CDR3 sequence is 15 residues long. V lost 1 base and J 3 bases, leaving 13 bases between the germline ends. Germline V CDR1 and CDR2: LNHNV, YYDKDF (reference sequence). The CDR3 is CATSRGQTGSYEQYF. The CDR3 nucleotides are TGTGCCACCAGCAGAGGTCAGACGGGAAGCTACGAGCAGTACTTC. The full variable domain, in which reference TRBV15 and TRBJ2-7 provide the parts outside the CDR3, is DAMVIQNPRYQVTQFGKPVTLSCSQTLNHNVMYWYQQKSSQAPKLLFHYYDKDFNNEADTPDNFQSRRPNTSFCFLDIRSPGLGDTAMYLCATSRGQTGSYEQYFGPGTRLTVT.

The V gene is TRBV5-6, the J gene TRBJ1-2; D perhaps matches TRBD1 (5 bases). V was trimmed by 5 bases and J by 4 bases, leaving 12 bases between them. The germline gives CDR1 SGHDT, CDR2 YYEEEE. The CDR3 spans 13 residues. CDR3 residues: CASSRGSVYGYTF. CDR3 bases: TGTGCCAGCAGTAGGGGATCCGTCTATGGCTACACCTTC.

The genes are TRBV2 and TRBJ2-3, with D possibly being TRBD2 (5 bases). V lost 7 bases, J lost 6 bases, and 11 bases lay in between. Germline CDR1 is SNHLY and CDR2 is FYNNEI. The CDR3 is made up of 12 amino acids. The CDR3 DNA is TGTGCCAGCAAAGGAGGCTGGGATACGCAGTATTTT. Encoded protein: CASKGGWDTQYF.

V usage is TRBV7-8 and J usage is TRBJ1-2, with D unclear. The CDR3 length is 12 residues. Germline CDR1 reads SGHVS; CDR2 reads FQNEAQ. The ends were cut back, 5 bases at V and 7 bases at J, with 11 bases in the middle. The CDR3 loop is CASSEGVAGYTF. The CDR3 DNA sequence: TGTGCCAGCAGCGAGGGTGTTGCTGGCTACACCTTC.

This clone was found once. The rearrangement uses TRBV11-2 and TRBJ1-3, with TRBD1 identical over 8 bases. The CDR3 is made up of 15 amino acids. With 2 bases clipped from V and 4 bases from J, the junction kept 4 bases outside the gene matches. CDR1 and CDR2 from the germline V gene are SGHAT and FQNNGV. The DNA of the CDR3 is TGTGCCAGCAGCTTATTAAGGACAGGGGGAAACACCATATATTTT. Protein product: CASSLLRTGGNTIYF.

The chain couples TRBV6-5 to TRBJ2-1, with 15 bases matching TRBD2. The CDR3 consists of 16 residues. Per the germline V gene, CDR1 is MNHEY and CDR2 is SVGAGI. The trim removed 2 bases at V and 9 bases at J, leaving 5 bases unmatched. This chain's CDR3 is CASSYGTSGRLSEQFF. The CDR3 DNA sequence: TGTGCCAGCAGTTACGGGACTAGCGGGAGGCTCAGTGAGCAGTTCTTC.

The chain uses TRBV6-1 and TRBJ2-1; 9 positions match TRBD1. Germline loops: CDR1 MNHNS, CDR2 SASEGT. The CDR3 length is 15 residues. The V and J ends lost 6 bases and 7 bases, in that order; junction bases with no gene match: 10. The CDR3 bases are TGTGCCAGCAGCGGGACAGGGCCGCCTCAGAATGAGCAGTTCTTC. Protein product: CASSGTGPPQNEQFF.

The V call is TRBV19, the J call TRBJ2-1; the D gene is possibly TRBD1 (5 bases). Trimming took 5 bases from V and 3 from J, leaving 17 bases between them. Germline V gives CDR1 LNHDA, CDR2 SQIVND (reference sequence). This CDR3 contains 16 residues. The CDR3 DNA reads TGTGCCAGTAGTGACCAGGGTGGCAACTACTACAATGAGCAGTTCTTC. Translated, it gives CASSDQGGNYYNEQFF.

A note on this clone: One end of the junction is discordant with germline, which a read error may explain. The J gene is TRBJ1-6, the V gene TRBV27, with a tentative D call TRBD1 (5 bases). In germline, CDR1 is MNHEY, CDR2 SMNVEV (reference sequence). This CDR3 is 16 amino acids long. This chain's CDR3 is CASSVGRSSYNSPLHF. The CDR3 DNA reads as TGTGCCAGCAGTGTGGGGCGGAGCTCCTATAATTCGCCCCTCCACTTT.

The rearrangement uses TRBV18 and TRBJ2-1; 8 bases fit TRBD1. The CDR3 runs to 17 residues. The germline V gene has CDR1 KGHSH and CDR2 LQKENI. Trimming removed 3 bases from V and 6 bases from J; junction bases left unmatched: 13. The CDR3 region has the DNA TGTGCCAGCTCACCCCAACTGATAGACAGGGGTGGCAATGAGCAGTTCTTC. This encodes CASSPQLIDRGGNEQFF. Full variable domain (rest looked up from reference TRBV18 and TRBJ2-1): NAGVMQNPRHLVRRRGQEARLRCSPMKGHSHVYWYRQLPEEGLKFMVYLQKENIIDESGMPKERFSAEFPKEGPSILRIQQVVRGDSAAYFCASSPQLIDRGGNEQFFGPGTRLTVL.

CDR3 protein: CASRPICGGLKMNTEAFF. For the CDR3, the DNA is TGTGCAAGTCGCCCGATATGCGGGGGGCTAAAGATGAACACTGAAGCTTTCTTT. The chain links TRBV12-2 to TRBJ1-1. TRBV12-2 is a pseudogene locus. The CDR3 totals 18 residues.